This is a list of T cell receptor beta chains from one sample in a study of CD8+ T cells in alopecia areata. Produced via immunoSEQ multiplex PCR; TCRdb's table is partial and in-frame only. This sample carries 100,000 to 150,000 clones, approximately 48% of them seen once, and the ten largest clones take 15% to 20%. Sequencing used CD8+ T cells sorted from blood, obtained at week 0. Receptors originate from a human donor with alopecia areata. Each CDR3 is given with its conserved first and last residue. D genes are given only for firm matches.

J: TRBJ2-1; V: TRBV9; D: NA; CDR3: CASSLGGPKEQFF
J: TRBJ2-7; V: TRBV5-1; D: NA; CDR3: CASSLRGANPKYEQYF
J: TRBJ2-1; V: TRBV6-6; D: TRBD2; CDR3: CASTNGGGGRYNEQFF
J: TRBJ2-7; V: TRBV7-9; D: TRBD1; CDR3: CASIPGTGSYEQYF
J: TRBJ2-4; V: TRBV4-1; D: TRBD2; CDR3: CASSHGLERNIQYF
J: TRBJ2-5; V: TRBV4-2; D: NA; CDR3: CASRGAGEETQYF
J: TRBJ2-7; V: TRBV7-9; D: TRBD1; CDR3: CASTGQGGYEQYF
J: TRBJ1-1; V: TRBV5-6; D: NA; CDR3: CASSLTGQPNTEAFF
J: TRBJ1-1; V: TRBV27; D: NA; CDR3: CASREDSEVTEAFF
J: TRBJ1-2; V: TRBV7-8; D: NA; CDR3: CASSLTQGNYGYTF
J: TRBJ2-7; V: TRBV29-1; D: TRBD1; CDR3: CSVETGQTYEQYF
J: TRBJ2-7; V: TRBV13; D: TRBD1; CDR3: CASSLTGTGNDEQYF
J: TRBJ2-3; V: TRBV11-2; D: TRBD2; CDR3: CASSLSPGGKANTQYF
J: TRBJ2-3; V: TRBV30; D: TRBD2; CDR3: CAWERGAAYTDTQYF
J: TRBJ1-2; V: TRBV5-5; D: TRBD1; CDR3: CASSVDRGNYGYTF
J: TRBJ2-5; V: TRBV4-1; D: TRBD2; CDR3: CASSQEAGGLETQYF
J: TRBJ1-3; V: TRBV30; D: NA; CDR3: CAWSNQASWEGNTIYF
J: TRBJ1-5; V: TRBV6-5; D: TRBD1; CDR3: CASCPGQGSGPQHF
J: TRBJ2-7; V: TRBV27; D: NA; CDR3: CASSLSTVATLYEQYF
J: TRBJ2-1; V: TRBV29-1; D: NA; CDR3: CSTPSGLTLNEQFF
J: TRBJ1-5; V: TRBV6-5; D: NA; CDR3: CASSPGPRTQPQHF
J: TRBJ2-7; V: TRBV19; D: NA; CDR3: CASSLGLNGYEQYF
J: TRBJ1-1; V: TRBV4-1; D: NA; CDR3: CASSQDWGSDLGAFF
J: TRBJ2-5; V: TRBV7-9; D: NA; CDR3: CASSSVDTPSEAQYF
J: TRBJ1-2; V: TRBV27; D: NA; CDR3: CASSLNTGLGYTF
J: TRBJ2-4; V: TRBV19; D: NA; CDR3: CASSIVPGLGGIQYF
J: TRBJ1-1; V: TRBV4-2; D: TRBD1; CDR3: CASRGQMNTEAFF
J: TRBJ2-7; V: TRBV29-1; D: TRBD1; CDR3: CSASDRGSYEQYF
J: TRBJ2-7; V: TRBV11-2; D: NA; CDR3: CASNLGQGEQYF